The T cell receptor (beta chain) described here comes from a study of blood T cell repertoires in COVID-19. For the study at large: Nucleic acid was either cDNA or gDNA, and it came from T cells, B-cell-depleted T cells, or PBMCs.

Source study methods: It was from reference gene primer amplification that nucleated cell counts were estimated. Assay: immunoSEQ multiplex PCR; the TCRdb copy retains only in-frame clones and omits some. V and J calls and clone size are as listed in that table; D and trimming were resolved from the DNA. The table has 130,000 to 150,000 clones, 81% seen once. The junction had 1 base not matched to a gene; V was cut back by 3 bases and J by 3 bases. The CDR3 is 13 residues long. CDR1 and CDR2 from the germline V gene are SGHNT and YENEEA. This clone was observed a few times. The rearrangement uses TRBV11-3 and TRBJ2-7; 8 bases align to TRBD2. The sequence came from a human donor with acute or convalescent COVID-19. The donor label of this sample is uncertain. The material sequenced was peripheral blood. CDR3 DNA sequence: TGTGCCAGCAGCTTCCGGGGGGGCTACGAGCAGTACTTC. Protein: CASSFRGGYEQYF.